Each of the 4 T cell receptor beta chains below was sequenced from the same sample in a study of cytomegalovirus exposure and HLA in healthy donors. Use of 60 Vbeta and 13 Jbeta primers characterized the PCR. Sequenced by immunoSEQ multiplex PCR; TCRdb stores in-frame clones only, minus some. The sample contains about 150,000 clones, about 83% of which appear only once. Material: PBMCs. The receptor set was obtained from a man aged 40-50 years in good health and CMV-seropositive.

V and J are TRBV30 and TRBJ1-2; 8 bases align to TRBD1. The germline V gene has CDR1 GTSNPN and CDR2 SVGIG (reference sequence). This CDR3 region has 15 residues. The V gene end was trimmed by 0 bases and the J gene end by 8 bases; junction bases not matched to a gene: 11. The CDR3 coding sequence is TGTGCCTGGAGTGTACACGCGACAGGGGAGAGGGGCTACACCTTC. It encodes CAWSVHATGERGYTF.

This clone was counted a few times. The sample carries other DNA sequences with the same CDR3. V gene TRBV5-1 combines with J gene TRBJ2-5; D might be TRBD2 (6 bases). Trimming pared 0 bases from V and 2 bases from J, leaving 11 bases between. Germline loops: CDR1 SGHRS, CDR2 YFSETQ. The CDR3 extends over 15 amino acids. CDR3 loop: CASSLGAGTQETQYF. CDR3 bases: TGCGCCAGCAGCTTGGGCGCGGGGACGCAAGAGACCCAGTACTTC.

The chain is built from TRBV13 and TRBJ1-4, with 9 bases aligning to TRBD1. This CDR3 comprises 14 residues. CDR1 and CDR2 from the germline V gene are PRHDT and FYEKMQ (reference sequence). The trim removed 2 bases at V and 8 bases at J, leaving 3 bases unmatched. CDR3: CASSLRDRDEKLFF. CDR3 DNA: TGTGCCAGCAGCTTAAGGGACAGGGACGAAAAACTGTTTTTT.

The V gene is TRBV5-6, the J gene TRBJ2-2; D is ambiguous. The germline gives CDR1 SGHDT, CDR2 YYEEEE. The CDR3 spans 15 residues. Trimming cost V 4 bases and J 4 bases, with 14 bases left between them. The CDR3 sequence is CASSPLPSGTGELFF. DNA of the CDR3: TGTGCCAGCAGCCCCCTTCCCAGTGGCACCGGGGAGCTGTTTTTT.